This T cell receptor beta chain was found in a study of T-cell memory formation after mild COVID-19 (TCRdb year 2021). Concerning the study at large: TCR sequence clusters from the two donors were largely donor specific. In two donors, T-cell clones that expanded and contracted after mild COVID-19 were tracked by sequencing TCRalpha and TCRbeta repertoires over time. The cohort comprised two young, previously healthy adult volunteers, one female and one male. Broader findings and caveats from the paper: Contracting CD4+ clones turned up mainly in the CM and EM memory subsets, whereas EMRA was where CD8+ clones were enriched. Only a couple of mild cases were covered by the study, and larger cohorts that include severe cases with pre-infection samples were considered necessary. From day 15 to 85, contracting clones showed balanced CD4/CD8 phenotypes, whereas a second wave of clones that expanded from day 15 to 37 leaned towards CD4+. The second-wave clones that peaked on day 37 were not confirmed to be SARS-CoV-2 specific. Some responding clones were detected in pre-infection memory, which suggested that pre-existing cross-reactive memory T cells had joined the SARS-CoV-2 response.

PBMCs were isolated by Ficoll-Paque density gradient centrifugation. As concerns this clonotype: What this receptor recognizes is not known. No qualities accompany the bases; no much larger clone lies one base away.

Inclusive of the bounding cysteine and phenylalanine, the CDR3 is 13 residues long. Only CDR3 DNA remains: 39 bases, in frame from the first base. V has 10 bases trimmed and J has 2 bases trimmed; junction bases matching no gene number 5. CDR1 SEHNR and CDR2 FQNEAQ were looked up in the germline V gene (reference sequence). Sequencing was performed on an Illumina NovaSeq 6000. TCRalpha and TCRbeta cDNA libraries were built by 5'RACE with constant-segment primers, adding sample barcodes and unique molecular identifiers. RNA was extracted from every sample with Trizol reagent. Amplification of the libraries took two PCR steps, and the second step added a second sample barcode plus Illumina TruSeq adapters. Sequencing of the libraries was done on an Illumina NovaSeq, producing 2 x 150 bp paired-end reads. Concerning the study's data processing: With migec v1.2.7, reads were demultiplexed and then collapsed into UMI-guided consensus sequences. With mixcr v2.1.11, UMI consensuses were aligned to TRA and TRB V and J templates and assembled into clonotypes. A clonotype was counted as expanded or contracted only if both edgeR and NoisET called the change significant, with noise models trained on biological replicates. edgeR calls used a false discovery rate-adjusted p below 0.01 and a log2 fold-change threshold of 1. As an exploratory analysis of dynamics, max-normalized trajectories of the 1000 most abundant clonotypes were examined by PCA with hierarchical clustering. The CD4 or CD8 phenotype of responding clones was assigned using the separately sequenced CD4+ and CD8+ repertoires. The public reads were reprocessed in TCRdb via fastp at Q25 and MiXCR, keeping in-frame beta chains. A single entry per CDR3 protein holds the most common genes and DNA from its merged rows. In this record, the V and J calls reflect TCRdb's handling and not the investigators' own analysis. The sample profile shows hundreds of thousands of distinct CDR3 sequences; 8% to 9% of them were found once. Clones ranked in the top ten supply about 22% of the sample.

In this chain, TRBV7-9 is recombined with TRBJ1-5; TRBD1 matches 7 bases in the middle. Sample: PBMCs or a T cell subset sorted from them (not recorded which). The sequence was obtained from a man aged 18 to 30 who had mild COVID-19 (a few samples of this study predate the infection). The sample titles of this study are shuffled in the database, so cell type and time point are left out; the donor was told from shared clones. The bases are TGTGCCACGGGGACAGAGCGCAATCAGCCCCAGCATTTT. This sequence encodes CATGTERNQPQHF. Reference TRBV7-9 and TRBJ1-5 proteins supply the regions before and after the CDR3; the full variable domain is: DTGVSQNPRHKITKRGQNVTFRCDPISEHNRLYWYRQTLGQGPEFLTYFQNEAQLEKSRLLSDRFSAERPKGSFSTLEIQRTEQGDSAMYLCATGTERNQPQHFGDGTRLSIL.